The entry below gives a single T cell receptor (beta chain) sequence along with its context. The ends were cut back, 6 bases at V and 7 bases at J, with 15 bases in the middle. Per the germline V gene, CDR1 is MNHEY and CDR2 is SMNVEV (reference sequence). This CDR3 has 13 amino acids. The data derive from a study of T cell changes during pregnancy in multiple sclerosis. The protocol was immunoSEQ multiplex PCR, while the TCRdb copy is restricted to in-frame clones and leaves out a portion. The sample shows tens of thousands of clones, around 94% of them seen only once. This sample comprised CD4+ T cells from peripheral blood mononuclear cells, obtained in the second trimester of pregnancy. J is TRBJ1-1 and V is TRBV27; D perhaps matches TRBD1 (5 bases). The sequence was obtained from a female donor in good health, enrolled as a control in a pregnancy study. The DNA for the CDR3 is TGTGCCAGCAGCGCAGGGAACTTTGGTGAAGCTTTCTTT. Translated: CASSAGNFGEAFF.